One sample yielded the 4 T cell receptor beta chains listed below, sequenced in a study of blood T cell repertoires in COVID-19. TCRdb's copy holds only in-frame clones and misses some; the assay was immunoSEQ multiplex PCR. Found here are 300,000 to 350,000 clones, approximately 90% of them singletons; the top ten hold about 2.3%. Sequenced: peripheral blood. These receptors all come from a man between 18 and 29 years old with active or convalescent COVID-19.

The chain carries TRBV6-6 and TRBJ1-1; 7 bases map to TRBD1. Trimming at V came to 4 bases and at J to 7 bases, leaving 3 bases not matched to a gene. CDR3 length: 12 amino acids. Germline V lookup: CDR1 MNHNY, CDR2 SVGAGI (reference sequence). The CDR3, as DNA: TGTGCCAGCAGTTCACCAGGGGGTGAAGCTTTCTTT. Its translation: CASSSPGGEAFF.

The V and J genes are TRBV29-1 and TRBJ2-7; 8 bases agree with TRBD1. V shed 7 bases and J 3 bases; nucleotides not matched to a gene: 5. Germline V gene data show CDR1 as SQVTM and CDR2 as ANQGSEA. This CDR3 contains 12 residues. As DNA, the CDR3 is TGCAGCGCGGACAGGGACGGCTACGAGCAGTACTTC. Protein sequence: CSADRDGYEQYF.

The chain has TRBV7-7 and TRBJ2-1; 7 nucleotides line up with TRBD1. J gave up 0 bases and V 4 bases, and 9 bases lay outside the gene matches. This CDR3 contains 17 residues. Germline CDR1 SSHAT, CDR2 FNYEAQ (reference sequence). This CDR3 is CASSSSPGTVSYNEQFF. In DNA form, the CDR3 reads TGTGCCAGCAGCTCTTCCCCCGGGACAGTCTCCTACAATGAGCAGTTCTTC. Full variable domain (remainder filled in from reference TRBV7-7 and TRBJ2-1): GAGVSQSPRYKVTKRGQDVTLRCDPISSHATLYWYQQALGQGPEFLTYFNYEAQPDKSGLPSDRFSAERPEGSISTLTIQRTEQRDSAMYRCASSSSPGTVSYNEQFFGPGTRLTVL.

This clone was seen a handful of times. The chain combines TRBV19 with TRBJ1-5; maybe TRBD1 (6 bases). Trimming cost V 8 bases and J 0 bases, with 14 bases left between them. The CDR3 is 15 amino acids. Germline CDR1 is LNHDA and CDR2 is SQIVND (reference sequence). The DNA of the CDR3 is TGTGCCAGTCGGACGACAGGATATAGCAATCAGCCCCAGCATTTT. Translation gives CASRTTGYSNQPQHF.